This T cell receptor beta chain was sequenced in a study of OX40 agonist ivuxolimab in advanced cancers. Using immunoSEQ multiplex PCR, the repertoire was profiled, and TCRdb retains in-frame clones only, with some absent. The sample contains more than 70,000 clones, 80% to 90% of which appear only once. The CDR3 runs 15 residues. The V and J ends lost 3 bases and 2 bases, in that order; junction bases with no gene match: 5. Germline-derived CDR1 and CDR2 are SGDLS and YYNGEE. This sequence joins TRBV9 and TRBJ2-3, with TRBD1 identical over 8 bases. The receptor comes from an adult with an advanced solid tumor such as melanoma, head and neck, liver or kidney cancer. Sequences were derived from CD4+ or CD8+ T cells sorted from blood, sampled in a trial of the OX40 agonist ivuxolimab. CDR3 sequence (DNA): TGTGCCAGCAGCGCCCGGGACAGGTTCACAGATACGCAGTATTTT. The encoded protein is CASSARDRFTDTQYF.